This T cell receptor beta chain was documented in a study of blood T cells in healthy people across ages. Study in general: Template switching picked up about one barcoded beta molecule for each two T cells. Notes on the study in general: In these data, TCR beta diversity tracked strongly with naive T cell percentage.

PCR was performed a second time for about 6 to 11 cycles using a sample-barcoded 5' primer and a J-beta primer mix. A template-switch adaptor with 12 random nucleotides tagged each cDNA molecule. Each sample provided no less than 2.5 million CDR3-containing paired-end reads. A single record per CDR3 protein comes from TCRdb applying MiXCR to the 5' RACE reads. The sample contains about 1.8 million distinct CDR3 sequences, about 50% of which appear only once. The sample holds a few counts of this clonotype. Its specificity is unknown. Trimming stripped 3 bases from V and 4 bases from J, with 15 bases between. The CDR3 contains 15 residues. Germline-derived CDR1 and CDR2 are MGHDK and SYGVNS.

The TCR comes from a woman in her thirties or forties in good health. This chain uses TRBV25-1 with TRBJ2-5, with D possibly matching TRBD2 (5 bases). Material for sequencing was blood. The DNA of the CDR3 is TGTGCCAGCAGTGAGAGGGTGGGTCAAGGAGAGACCCAGTACTTC. The encoded protein is CASSERVGQGETQYF. Variable domain in full (rest from reference TRBV25-1 and TRBJ2-5): EADIYQTPRYLVIGTGKKITLECSQTMGHDKMYWYQQDPGMELHLIHYSYGVNSTEKGDLSSESTVSRIRTEHFPLTLESARPSHTSQYLCASSERVGQGETQYFGPGTRLLVL.